The rows below give T cell receptor beta chains drawn from one sample of a study of blood T cell repertoires in COVID-19. Repertoires were generated with immunoSEQ multiplex PCR, while TCRdb's copy carries only in-frame clones and drops some. The sample contains about 220,000 clones, roughly four fifths of which appear only once. Sequenced material: peripheral blood. Every receptor here comes from a woman aged 80 or older with COVID-19, enrolled during active disease. Both conserved end residues are part of each CDR3. Fields, in order: D gene, J gene, V gene, clone size, CDR3 length, CDR3 protein, CDR3 DNA. The D gene is left open where the match is weak. Some rows have no size entry. The others give once, few or many, or a class for an expanded clone.

>.|TRBJ2-1|TRBV6-1|.|14
CASSEQLGQGEQFF
TGTGCCAGCAGTGAACAGTTGGGGCAGGGTGAGCAGTTCTTC
>.|TRBJ1-2|TRBV19|.|13
CASSIPQSYGYTF
TGTGCCAGTAGTATCCCACAGAGTTATGGCTACACCTTC
>.|TRBJ1-4|TRBV28|once|14
CASNPRGTNEKLFF
TGTGCCAGCAATCCTAGGGGGACTAATGAAAAACTGTTTTTT
>.|TRBJ2-7|TRBV4-1|.|16
CASSQGLTASSYEQYF
TGCGCCAGCAGCCAAGGCTTGACAGCGAGCTCCTACGAGCAGTACTTC
>TRBD1|TRBJ1-2|TRBV18|.|13
CASSRYRGDGYTF
TGTGCCAGCTCACGGTACAGGGGGGACGGCTACACCTTC
>TRBD2|TRBJ2-3|TRBV7-3|once|15
CASSVRGTSTDTQYF
TGTGCCAGCAGCGTGCGGGGGACTAGCACAGATACGCAGTATTTT
>.|TRBJ1-2|TRBV6-5|.|12
CASSFDTWGYTF
TGTGCCAGCAGTTTCGACACCTGGGGCTACACCTTC
>.|TRBJ2-7|TRBV14|.|11
CASSQSIEQYF
TGTGCCAGCAGCCAATCAATCGAGCAGTACTTC
>TRBD1|TRBJ1-2|TRBV14|many|15
CASSPGTASFYGYTF
TGTGCCAGCAGCCCCGGGACAGCTTCTTTCTATGGCTACACCTTC
>TRBD2|TRBJ2-7|TRBV6-5|.|15
CASSPWDSGTNEQYF
TGTGCCAGCAGTCCCTGGGATAGCGGGACAAACGAGCAGTACTTC
>TRBD2|TRBJ2-3|TRBV5-1|.|16
CASSLDSGAKGDTQYF
TGCGCCAGCAGCTTGGATAGCGGGGCGAAGGGGGATACGCAGTATTTT
>.|TRBJ1-4|TRBV2|.|15
CASSELGAGSEKLFF
TGTGCCAGCAGTGAGTTGGGGGCAGGGAGTGAAAAACTGTTTTTT
>.|TRBJ1-5|TRBV12-3/TRBV12-4|.|12
CASSPGNQPQHF
TGTGCCAGCAGTCCGGGGAATCAGCCCCAGCATTTT
>.|TRBJ1-2|TRBV5-6|once|16
CASSLDAGTTNYGYTF
TGTGCCAGCAGCTTGGATGCTGGGACAACCAACTATGGCTACACCTTC
>.|TRBJ1-2|TRBV19|.|14
CACGDQGGSWGYTF
TGTGCCTGCGGGGACCAAGGAGGCTCGTGGGGCTACACCTTC
>TRBD1|TRBJ1-2|TRBV20-1|.|15
CSASEAAGGPGGYTF
TGCAGTGCTAGTGAGGCGGCAGGGGGTCCGGGCGGCTACACCTTC
>TRBD1|TRBJ2-7|TRBV10-3|.|13
CAISTGGSYEQYF
TGTGCCATCAGTACAGGGGGCTCTTACGAGCAGTACTTC
>.|TRBJ1-1|TRBV5-1|.|14
CASSLPDRNTEAFF
TGCGCCAGCAGCTTGCCGGACAGAAACACTGAAGCTTTCTTT
>.|TRBJ2-1|TRBV6-6|.|13
CASSYRQYNEQFF
TGTGCCAGCAGTTATCGACAGTACAATGAGCAGTTCTTC
>TRBD2|TRBJ2-2|TRBV4-1|.|18
CASSRGTSGRKNTGELFF
TGCGCCAGCAGCCGCGGGACTAGCGGGCGGAAAAACACCGGGGAGCTGTTTTTT
>.|TRBJ2-4|TRBV3-1/TRBV3-2|.|17
CASSVRDSSLAKNIQYF
TGTGCCAGCAGCGTCCGGGATTCCAGTCTAGCCAAAAACATTCAGTACTTC
>.|TRBJ1-2|TRBV20-1|.|11
CSAPRGYGYTF
TGCAGTGCCCCCAGGGGCTATGGCTACACCTTC
>.|TRBJ2-7|TRBV3-1/TRBV3-2|.|13
CASSQEARREQYF
TGTGCCAGCAGCCAAGAGGCCAGGCGCGAGCAGTACTTC
>TRBD1|TRBJ1-5|TRBV19|.|15
CASSRTGTNNQPQHF
TGTGCCAGTAGTAGGACAGGGACCAACAATCAGCCCCAGCATTTT
>TRBD1|TRBJ2-1|TRBV10-3|.|15
CAISAPGQTNNEQFF
TGTGCCATCAGTGCCCCGGGACAGACTAACAATGAGCAGTTCTTC
>.|TRBJ1-4|TRBV3-1/TRBV3-2|.|14
CASSSRGIDEKLFF
TGTGCCAGCAGCTCCCGGGGGATTGATGAAAAACTGTTTTTT
>.|TRBJ1-1|TRBV5-4|.|14
CASSLGTVNTEAFF
TGTGCCAGCAGCTTGGGGACAGTGAACACTGAAGCTTTCTTT
>.|TRBJ2-2|TRBV6-5|.|16
CASSYRLPRSTGELFF
TGTGCCAGCAGTTACCGTCTACCTAGGAGCACCGGGGAGCTGTTTTTT
>.|TRBJ1-2|TRBV28|.|11
CASTRYYGYTF
TGTGCCAGCACCCGGTACTATGGCTACACCTTC
>TRBD2|TRBJ2-1|TRBV28|.|16
CASSSLAADSYNEQFF
TGTGCCAGCAGTTCGCTAGCGGCCGACTCCTACAATGAGCAGTTCTTC
>.|TRBJ2-3|TRBV30|.|12
CAWSGQGDTQYF
TGTGCCTGGAGTGGCCAGGGAGATACGCAGTATTTT
>.|TRBJ1-1|TRBV5-1|.|13
CASSLRGHTEAFF
TGCGCCAGCAGCTTGCGAGGCCACACTGAAGCTTTCTTT
>.|TRBJ1-1|TRBV27|.|14
CASSLYQGTSKAFF
TGTGCCAGCAGTTTATATCAGGGAACGAGCAAAGCTTTCTTT
>.|TRBJ1-2|TRBV28|.|13
CASRGLVNYGYTF
TGTGCCAGCAGGGGGCTAGTCAACTATGGCTACACCTTC
>.|TRBJ1-1|TRBV7-8|.|13
CASSPREGRDSSF
TGTGCCAGCAGCCCAAGGGAGGGCAGGGACTCATCCTTT
>.|TRBJ1-5|TRBV7-2|.|14
CASSLARFNQPQHF
TGTGCCAGCAGCTTGGCCAGATTCAATCAGCCCCAGCATTTT
>TRBD1|TRBJ2-7|TRBV28|.|13
CASSPDRDHEQYF
TGTGCCAGCAGTCCCGACAGGGATCACGAGCAGTACTTC
>.|TRBJ2-3|TRBV6-6|.|12
CASRGGSDTQYF
TGTGCCAGCAGGGGGGGATCGGATACGCAGTATTTT
>.|TRBJ2-1|TRBV5-4|.|12
CASSSQYNEQFF
TGTGCCAGCAGCTCTCAGTACAATGAGCAGTTCTTC
>TRBD1|TRBJ1-3|TRBV6-5|.|15
CAAVRTGESGNTIYF
TGTGCAGCAGTGCGGACAGGCGAAAGTGGAAACACCATATATTTT
>.|TRBJ2-7|TRBV6-2/TRBV6-3|.|13
CASSGDISYEQYF
TGTGCCAGCAGTGGGGACATCTCCTACGAGCAGTACTTC
>TRBD2|TRBJ2-5|TRBV28|.|16
CASSLWGLARQETQYF
TGTGCCAGCAGTTTATGGGGACTAGCCAGACAAGAGACCCAGTACTTC
>.|TRBJ1-1|TRBV6-5|.|14
CASSYSTQDTEAFF
TGTGCCAGCAGTTACTCAACACAGGACACTGAAGCTTTCTTT
>.|TRBJ1-3|TRBV28|.|17
CASSPPGVVYSGNTIYF
TGTGCCAGCAGTCCTCCCGGGGTGGTTTACTCTGGAAACACCATATATTTT
>TRBD1|TRBJ1-2|TRBV6-2/TRBV6-3|.|13
CASSYEGARGYTF
TGTGCCAGCAGTTACGAGGGGGCAAGAGGCTACACCTTC
>.|TRBJ2-4|TRBV29-1|.|12
CSVESSRGYLYF
TGCAGCGTTGAGAGCAGTAGGGGCTACTTGTACTTC
>.|TRBJ1-6|TRBV10-1|.|14
CASSPQGYNSPLHF
TGCGCCAGCAGCCCCCAGGGATATAATTCACCCCTCCACTTT
>.|TRBJ2-6|TRBV7-3|once|14
CASSPGTGANVLTF
TGTGCCAGCAGCCCCGGGACTGGGGCCAACGTCCTGACTTTC
>TRBD1|TRBJ1-1|TRBV7-9|.|14
CASSPRQGRREAFF
TGTGCCAGCAGCCCCCGACAGGGGCGAAGGGAAGCTTTCTTT
>TRBD1|TRBJ1-1|TRBV3-1/TRBV3-2|.|16
CASSPRAGGMNTEAFF
TGTGCCAGCAGCCCCCGAGCAGGGGGCATGAACACTGAAGCTTTCTTT
>TRBD1|TRBJ1-2|TRBV29-1|.|14
CSVAGTGSNYGYTF
TGCAGCGTTGCCGGGACAGGGTCAAACTATGGCTACACCTTC
>.|TRBJ2-5|TRBV6-6|.|16
CASSRSYTGIQETQYF
TGTGCCAGCAGTCGATCTTATACAGGTATCCAAGAGACCCAGTACTTC
>.|TRBJ1-3|TRBV12-5|.|15
CASGLGEGGGNTIYF
TGTGCTAGTGGCCTGGGGGAGGGGGGAGGAAACACCATATATTTT
>TRBD2|TRBJ2-2|TRBV10-1|.|15
CASSPGLAATGELFF
TGCGCCAGCAGCCCGGGACTAGCGGCCACCGGGGAGCTGTTTTTT
>TRBD1|TRBJ2-3|TRBV5-1|.|15
CASSLEGASTDTQYF
TGCGCCAGCAGCTTGGAGGGGGCGAGCACAGATACGCAGTATTTT
>.|TRBJ2-6|TRBV19|.|14
CASRGVSGANVLTF
TGTGCCAGTAGAGGAGTCTCTGGGGCCAACGTCCTGACTTTC
>.|TRBJ1-2|TRBV19|.|14
CASLRGGYDHGYTF
TGTGCCAGCCTGAGAGGGGGTTACGACCATGGCTACACCTTC